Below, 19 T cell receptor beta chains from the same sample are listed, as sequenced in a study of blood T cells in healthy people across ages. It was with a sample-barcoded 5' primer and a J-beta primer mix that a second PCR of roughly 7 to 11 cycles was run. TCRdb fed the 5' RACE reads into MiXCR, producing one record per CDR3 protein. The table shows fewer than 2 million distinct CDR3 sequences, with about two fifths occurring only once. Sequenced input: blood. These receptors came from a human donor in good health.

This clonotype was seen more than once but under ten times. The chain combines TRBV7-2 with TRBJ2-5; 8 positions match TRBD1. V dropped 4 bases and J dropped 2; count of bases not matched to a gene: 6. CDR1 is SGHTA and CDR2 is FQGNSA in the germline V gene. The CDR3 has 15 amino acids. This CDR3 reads CASSYGTGGQETQYF. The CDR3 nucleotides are TGTGCCAGCAGCTATGGAACAGGGGGGCAAGAGACCCAGTACTTC.

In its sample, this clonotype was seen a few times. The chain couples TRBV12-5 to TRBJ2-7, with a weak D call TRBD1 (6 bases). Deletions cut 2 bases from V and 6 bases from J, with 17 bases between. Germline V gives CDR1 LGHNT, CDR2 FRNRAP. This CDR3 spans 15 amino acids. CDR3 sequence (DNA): TGTGCTAGTGGTTTGTTCGGGACACCGTGGCCCGAGCAGTACTTC. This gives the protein CASGLFGTPWPEQYF. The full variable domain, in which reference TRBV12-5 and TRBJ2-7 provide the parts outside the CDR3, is DARVTQTPRHKVTEMGQEVTMRCQPILGHNTVFWYRQTMMQGLELLAYFRNRAPLDDSGMPKDRFSAEMPDATLATLKIQPSEPRDSAVYFCASGLFGTPWPEQYFGPGTRLTVT.

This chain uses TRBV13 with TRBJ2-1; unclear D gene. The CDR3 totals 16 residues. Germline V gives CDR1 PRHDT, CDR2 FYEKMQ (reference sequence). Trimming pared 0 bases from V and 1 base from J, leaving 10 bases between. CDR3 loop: CASSLGSSWSYNEQFF. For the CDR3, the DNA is TGTGCCAGCAGCTTAGGCAGTAGTTGGTCCTACAATGAGCAGTTCTTC.

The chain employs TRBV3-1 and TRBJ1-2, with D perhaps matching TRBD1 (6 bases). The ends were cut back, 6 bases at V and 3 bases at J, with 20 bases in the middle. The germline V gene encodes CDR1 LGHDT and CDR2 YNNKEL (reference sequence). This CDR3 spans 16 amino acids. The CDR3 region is CASSRNRAWDHYGYTF. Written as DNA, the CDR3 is TGTGCCAGCAGTCGCAACAGGGCATGGGACCACTATGGCTACACCTTC.

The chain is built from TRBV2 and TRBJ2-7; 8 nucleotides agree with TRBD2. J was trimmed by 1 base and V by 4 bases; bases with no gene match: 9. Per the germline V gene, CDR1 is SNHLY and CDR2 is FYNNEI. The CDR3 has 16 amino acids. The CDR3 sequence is CASSGGSGGPSYEQYF. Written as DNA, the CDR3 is TGTGCCAGCAGTGGGGGGAGCGGGGGCCCTTCCTACGAGCAGTACTTC.

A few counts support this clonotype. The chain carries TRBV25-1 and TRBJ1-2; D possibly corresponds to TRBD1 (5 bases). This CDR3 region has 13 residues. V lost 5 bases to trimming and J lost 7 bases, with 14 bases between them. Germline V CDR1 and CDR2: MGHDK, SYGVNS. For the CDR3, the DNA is TGTGCCAGCAGTAGAGACAGCCGGGGTGGCTACACCTTC. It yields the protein CASSRDSRGGYTF.

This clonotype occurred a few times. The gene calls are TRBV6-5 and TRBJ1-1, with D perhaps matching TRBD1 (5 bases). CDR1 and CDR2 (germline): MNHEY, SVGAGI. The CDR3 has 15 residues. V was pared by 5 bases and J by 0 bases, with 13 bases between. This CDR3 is CASSQQAGMNTEAFF. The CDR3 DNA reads TGTGCCAGCAGTCAACAGGCTGGAATGAACACTGAAGCTTTCTTT.

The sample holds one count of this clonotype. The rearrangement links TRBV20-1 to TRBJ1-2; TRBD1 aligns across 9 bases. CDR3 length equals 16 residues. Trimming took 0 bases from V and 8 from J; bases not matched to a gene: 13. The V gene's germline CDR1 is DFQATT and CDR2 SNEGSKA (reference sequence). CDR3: CSAREPWTGEFGGYTF. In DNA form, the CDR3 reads TGCAGTGCTAGAGAGCCATGGACAGGGGAATTTGGGGGCTACACCTTC.

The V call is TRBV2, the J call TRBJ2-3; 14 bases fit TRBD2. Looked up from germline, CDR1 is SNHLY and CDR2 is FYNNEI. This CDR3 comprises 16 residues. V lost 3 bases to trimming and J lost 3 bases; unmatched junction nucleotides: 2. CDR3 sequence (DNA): TGTGCCAGCAGTGACTGGACTAGCGGGGGGACAGATACGCAGTATTTT. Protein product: CASSDWTSGGTDTQYF.

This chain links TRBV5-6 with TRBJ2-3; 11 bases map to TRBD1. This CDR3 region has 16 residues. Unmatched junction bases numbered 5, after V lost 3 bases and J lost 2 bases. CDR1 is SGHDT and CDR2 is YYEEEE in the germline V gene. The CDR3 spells CASSSWTGGVTDTQYF. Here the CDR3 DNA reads TGTGCCAGCAGCTCGTGGACAGGGGGCGTCACAGATACGCAGTATTTT.

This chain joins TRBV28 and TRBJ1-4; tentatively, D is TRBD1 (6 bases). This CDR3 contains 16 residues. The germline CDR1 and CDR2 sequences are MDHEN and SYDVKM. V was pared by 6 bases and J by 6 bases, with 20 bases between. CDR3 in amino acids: CASSLPGHQWDEKLFF. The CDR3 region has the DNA TGTGCCAGCAGCCTACCGGGACACCAATGGGATGAAAAACTGTTTTTT.

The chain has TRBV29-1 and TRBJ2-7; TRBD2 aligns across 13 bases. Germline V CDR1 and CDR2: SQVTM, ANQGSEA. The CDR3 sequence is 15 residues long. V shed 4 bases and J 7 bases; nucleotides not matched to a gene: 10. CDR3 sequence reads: CSVAATSGGAGEQYF. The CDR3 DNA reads TGCAGCGTTGCCGCTACTAGCGGGGGGGCTGGTGAGCAGTACTTC.

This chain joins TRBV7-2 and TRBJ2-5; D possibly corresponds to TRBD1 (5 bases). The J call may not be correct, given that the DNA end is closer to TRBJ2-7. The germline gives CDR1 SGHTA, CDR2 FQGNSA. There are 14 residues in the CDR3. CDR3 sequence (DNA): TGTGCCAGCACCCAACAGGCAGGGATCTCCGAGCAGTACTTC. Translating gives CASTQQAGISEQYF.

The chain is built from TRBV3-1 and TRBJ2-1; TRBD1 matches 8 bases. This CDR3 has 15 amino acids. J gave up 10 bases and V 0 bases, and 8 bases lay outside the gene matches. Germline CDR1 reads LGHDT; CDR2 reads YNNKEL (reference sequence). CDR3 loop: CASSQDGQGYGEQFF. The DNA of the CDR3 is TGTGCCAGCAGCCAAGATGGACAGGGATATGGCGAGCAGTTCTTC.

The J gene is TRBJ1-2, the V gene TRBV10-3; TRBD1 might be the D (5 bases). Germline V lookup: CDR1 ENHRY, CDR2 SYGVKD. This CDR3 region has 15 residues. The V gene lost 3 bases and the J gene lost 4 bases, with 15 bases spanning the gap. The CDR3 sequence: CAISDSGTDSYGYTF. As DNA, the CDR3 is TGTGCCATCAGTGACTCCGGGACCGATAGCTATGGCTACACCTTC.

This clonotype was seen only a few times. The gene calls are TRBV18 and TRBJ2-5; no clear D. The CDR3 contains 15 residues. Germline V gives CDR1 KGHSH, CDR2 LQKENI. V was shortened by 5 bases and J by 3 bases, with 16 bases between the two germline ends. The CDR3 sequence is CASSETPKWEETQYF. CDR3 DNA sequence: TGTGCCAGCTCAGAGACCCCCAAGTGGGAAGAGACCCAGTACTTC.

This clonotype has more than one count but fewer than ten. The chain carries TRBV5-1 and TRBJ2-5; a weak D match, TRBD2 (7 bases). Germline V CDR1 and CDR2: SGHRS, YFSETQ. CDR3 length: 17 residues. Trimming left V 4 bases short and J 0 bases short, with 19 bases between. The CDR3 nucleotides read TGCGCCAGCAGCGCAATTGCGGGGGCATCCTACCAAGAGACCCAGTACTTC. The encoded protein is CASSAIAGASYQETQYF.

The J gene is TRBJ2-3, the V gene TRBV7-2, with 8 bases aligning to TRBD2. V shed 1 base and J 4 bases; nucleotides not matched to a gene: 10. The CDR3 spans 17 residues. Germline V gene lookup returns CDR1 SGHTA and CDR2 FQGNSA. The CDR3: CASSLVGSGALADTQYF. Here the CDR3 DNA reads TGTGCCAGCAGCTTAGTAGGTAGCGGGGCCCTTGCAGATACGCAGTATTTT. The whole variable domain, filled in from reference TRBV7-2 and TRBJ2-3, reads GAGVSQSPSNKVTEKGKDVELRCDPISGHTALYWYRQSLGQGLEFLIYFQGNSAPDKSGLPSDRFSAERTGGSVSTLTIQRTQQEDSAVYLCASSLVGSGALADTQYFGPGTRLTVL.

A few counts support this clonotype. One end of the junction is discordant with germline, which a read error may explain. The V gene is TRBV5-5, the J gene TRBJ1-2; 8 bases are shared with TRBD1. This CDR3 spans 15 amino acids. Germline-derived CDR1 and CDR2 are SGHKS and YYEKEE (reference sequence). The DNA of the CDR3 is TGTGCCGGCAGCTTGGCTAGGACAGGGAACTATGGCTACACCTTC. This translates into CAGSLARTGNYGYTF.